The rows below give T cell receptor beta chains drawn from one sample of a study of sequential checkpoint blockade in melanoma. This table comes from immunoSEQ multiplex PCR, and its TCRdb copy is limited to in-frame clones, with some not included. The sample yields 2,000 to 2,500 clones, about three fifths seen once. The material sequenced was CD8+ T cells sorted from blood (inferred from file names), taken from a patient given nivolumab and ipilimumab in sequence. These receptors all stem from a human patient with melanoma. Some clones in this sample may be carry-over from other donors' samples. Both conserved end residues are part of each CDR3. The order of the fields is CDR3 length, V gene, clone size, J gene, D gene, CDR3 DNA, CDR3 protein. D genes are given only for firm matches. Some rows mark clone size as missing; the rest say once, few, many or name a class of expanded clone.

13	TRBV27	NA	TRBJ2-7	TRBD1	TGTGCCAGCAGTTTTGGACAGGGTTACGAGCAGTACTTC	CASSFGQGYEQYF
15	TRBV4-3	few	TRBJ2-7	TRBD1	TGCGCCAGCAGCCAAGATACAGGGGGTCCATACGAGCAGTACTTC	CASSQDTGGPYEQYF
12	TRBV30	NA	TRBJ1-4	NA	TGTGCCTGTGAACTAGACCAAGAAAAACTGTTTTTT	CACELDQEKLFF
15	TRBV9	few	TRBJ2-7	NA	TGTGCCAGCAGCCAAGGGTCAGGGGTCCCCAACGAGCAGTACTTC	CASSQGSGVPNEQYF
15	TRBV6-5	NA	TRBJ1-5	TRBD1	TGTGCCAGCAGGGACAGGGTTGGTATGCATCAGCCCCAGCATTTT	CASRDRVGMHQPQHF
13	TRBV7-2	NA	TRBJ1-3	TRBD1	TGTGCCAGCAGACTGACAGGGGAAAACACCATATATTTT	CASRLTGENTIYF
15	TRBV7-6	NA	TRBJ2-7	TRBD1	TGTGCCAGCAGCCAGGACAGGGGGGACGCCTACGAGCAGTACTTC	CASSQDRGDAYEQYF
13	TRBV2	NA	TRBJ1-5	NA	TGTGCCAGCAGTGGTTTCTCGGGTCAGCCCCAGCATTTT	CASSGFSGQPQHF
14	TRBV27	NA	TRBJ1-5	NA	TGTGCCAGCAGTTTATCGGGCCAGCATCAGCCCCAGCATTTT	CASSLSGQHQPQHF
13	TRBV6-5	NA	TRBJ2-7	NA	TGTGCCAGCAGTTACTCCAGGGTCTACGAGCAGTACTTC	CASSYSRVYEQYF
15	TRBV5-6	NA	TRBJ1-1	TRBD1	TGTGCCAGCAGCTGGGACAGGGGCGAAGGGACTGAAGCTTTCTTT	CASSWDRGEGTEAFF
15	TRBV7-8	NA	TRBJ1-2	TRBD1	TGTGCCAGCAGCTCAGCCGGGACAGGGGTTTATGGCTACACCTTC	CASSSAGTGVYGYTF
18	TRBV27	NA	TRBJ2-7	TRBD2	TGTGCCAGCAGTCGACTAGCGGGGGCCTTTTCCCCCTCCACAGTGCAGTACTTC	CASSRLAGAFSPSTVQYF
17	TRBV19	NA	TRBJ1-5	NA	TGTGCCAGTGGGACGGGACTACTAGCCGATAGCAATCAGCCCCAGCATTTT	CASGTGLLADSNQPQHF
17	TRBV30	NA	TRBJ2-7	TRBD2	TGTGCCTGGAGTAGGAGACCGTCTGATCCGGGAGGCTACGAGCAGTACTTC	CAWSRRPSDPGGYEQYF
14	TRBV4-1	NA	TRBJ2-7	TRBD1	TGCGCCAGCAGCCCTTGGACAGGGGGCTACGAGCAGTACTTC	CASSPWTGGYEQYF
13	TRBV19	once	TRBJ2-1	NA	TGTGCCAGTAGTATTCCCACCGGGACAGAGCAGTTCTTC	CASSIPTGTEQFF
15	TRBV27	NA	TRBJ1-6	NA	TGTGCCAGCAGTTTAAAGAGCTCCTATAATTCACCCCTCCACTTT	CASSLKSSYNSPLHF
14	TRBV13	once	TRBJ1-4	TRBD1	TGTGCCAGCAGCTTAGGGACAGGGAATGAAAAACTGTTTTTT	CASSLGTGNEKLFF
13	TRBV11-2	NA	TRBJ2-7	NA	TGTGCCAGCAGCCCAGGGGTCCTCTACGAGCAGTACTTC	CASSPGVLYEQYF
12	TRBV9	NA	TRBJ1-2	NA	TGTGCCAGCAGCGTCGGAGGGAGTGGCTACACCTTC	CASSVGGSGYTF
16	TRBV6-6	NA	TRBJ2-7	TRBD1	TGTGCCAGCAGTTTCTCTAGGGACAGTCCCTCCTACGAGCAGTACTTC	CASSFSRDSPSYEQYF
13	TRBV7-2	once	TRBJ2-7	NA	TGTGCCAGCAGCTTTGCAGGCCTCTACGAGCAGTACTTC	CASSFAGLYEQYF
17	TRBV7-8	NA	TRBJ1-4	TRBD1	TGTGCCAGCAGCTCAGAACTCCCGGGACAGGGGTATGAAAAACTGTTTTTT	CASSSELPGQGYEKLFF
14	TRBV4-1	few	TRBJ2-7	NA	TGCGCCAGCAGCCAAGACCCGGGCTCCTACGAGCAGTACTTC	CASSQDPGSYEQYF
15	TRBV4-3	medium-sized	TRBJ2-1	TRBD2	TGCGCCAGCAGCCAAGGCCCAGCGGGGTACAATGAGCAGTTCTTC	CASSQGPAGYNEQFF
14	TRBV6-5	once	TRBJ1-1	NA	TGTGCCAGCAGTCCCCTGGACAGGAACACTGAAGCTTTCTTT	CASSPLDRNTEAFF
13	TRBV13	NA	TRBJ2-7	NA	TGTGCCAGCAGTCCGACAGGAGGATACGAGCAGTACTTC	CASSPTGGYEQYF
14	TRBV7-8	NA	TRBJ1-1	NA	TGTGCCAGCAGCTTAGTTCCGGGAGGGGGTGAAGCTTTCTTT	CASSLVPGGGEAFF
14	TRBV5-4	NA	TRBJ2-1	NA	TGTGCCAGCAGCATTTCGAACGGGGGAAATGAGCAGTTCTTC	CASSISNGGNEQFF
13	TRBV7-2	NA	TRBJ2-7	TRBD1	TGTGCCAGCACCCCGCCAGGGGGTTACGAGCAGTACTTC	CASTPPGGYEQYF
17	TRBV4-1	NA	TRBJ1-2	TRBD1	TGCGCCAGCAGCCAAGGGGCAGGGGGCTTCAGAAACTATGGCTACACCTTC	CASSQGAGGFRNYGYTF
13	TRBV5-5	NA	TRBJ2-7	NA	TGTGCCAGCAGGGCGGCGGTCTCCTACGAGCAGTACTTC	CASRAAVSYEQYF
14	TRBV19	NA	TRBJ2-7	NA	TGTGCCAGTAGTATAGAGGCCGGGGACTACGAGCAGTACTTC	CASSIEAGDYEQYF
16	TRBV27	NA	TRBJ1-6	NA	TGTGCCAGCAGTTTATCGGCCCCTTTCTATAATTCACCCCTCCACTTT	CASSLSAPFYNSPLHF
15	TRBV10-3	few	TRBJ1-3	TRBD1	TGTGCCATCAGACAAACAGGGGGCATGGGAAACACCATATATTTT	CAIRQTGGMGNTIYF
16	TRBV10-3	NA	TRBJ1-6	NA	TGTGCCATCAGTGAGGGAACGAGAAACTACAATTCACCCCTCCACTTT	CAISEGTRNYNSPLHF
15	TRBV7-9	medium-sized	TRBJ2-1	NA	TGTGCCAGCAGCTCGACAGCAGTTTATGCTAATGAGCAGTTCTTC	CASSSTAVYANEQFF
14	TRBV7-2	NA	TRBJ1-2	NA	TGTGCCAGCAGCCCCGCGGGGCAGGTTAAAGGCTACACCTTC	CASSPAGQVKGYTF
16	TRBV30	NA	TRBJ2-7	NA	TGTGCCTGGAGTGTAAGGGTCCGGGGTCTAGTCCACGAGCAGTACTTC	CAWSVRVRGLVHEQYF
15	TRBV7-2	few	TRBJ1-2	NA	TGTGCCAGCAGCCCACTGGGGGAGGTCGGTAATGGCTACACCTTC	CASSPLGEVGNGYTF
14	TRBV7-9	NA	TRBJ1-2	NA	TGTGCCAGCAGCTCCGGTCGGGGAAGCTATGGCTACACCTTC	CASSSGRGSYGYTF
14	TRBV30	NA	TRBJ1-2	TRBD1	TGTGCCTGGAGTGCGCCAGGACAGGGCCGGGGCTACACCTTC	CAWSAPGQGRGYTF
14	TRBV10-2	NA	TRBJ2-7	NA	TGCGCCAGCAGTGAAGGACTACAGACCTACGAGCAGTACTTC	CASSEGLQTYEQYF
13	TRBV30	NA	TRBJ1-6	NA	TGTGCCTGGAGTGTAGATTATCGGTCACCCCTCCACTTT	CAWSVDYRSPLHF
13	TRBV19	NA	TRBJ1-5	NA	TGTGCCAGTAGTATAGTGTCCGTACAGCCCCAGCATTTT	CASSIVSVQPQHF
16	TRBV15	few	TRBJ2-6	TRBD2	TGTGCCACCAGCAGAGATAGCGGGGCGGGGGCCAACGTCCTGACTTTC	CATSRDSGAGANVLTF
15	TRBV9	NA	TRBJ2-2	NA	TGTGCCAGCAGCGTATACGGGACAAACACCGGGGAGCTGTTTTTT	CASSVYGTNTGELFF
15	TRBV6-6	NA	TRBJ1-5	TRBD1	TGTGCCAGCAGGGACAGGGTTGGTATGCATCAGCCCCAGCATTTT	CASRDRVGMHQPQHF
15	TRBV7-2	NA	TRBJ1-1	NA	TGTGCCAGCAGCTTAGAAAATGACTGGAACACTGAAGCTTTCTTT	CASSLENDWNTEAFF
17	TRBV4-1	few	TRBJ2-7	TRBD1	TGCGCCAGCAGCCAAGAGGGCGGGACAGGGGGAAACTACGAGCAGTACTTC	CASSQEGGTGGNYEQYF
13	TRBV19	few	TRBJ1-1	NA	TGTGCCAGTAGTGATTGGGAGGGGACTGAAGCTTTCTTT	CASSDWEGTEAFF
16	TRBV11-2	NA	TRBJ1-1	NA	TGTGCCAGCAGCCCCGTTTCAGGGCCAAAGAACACTGAAGCTTTCTTT	CASSPVSGPKNTEAFF
13	TRBV4-2	NA	TRBJ2-7	TRBD1	TGTGCCAGCAGCTTGACAGGGGGGTACGAGCAGTACTTC	CASSLTGGYEQYF
14	TRBV2	NA	TRBJ1-5	TRBD1	TGTGCCAGCAGCCTCGGACAGGGCTATCAGCCCCAGCATTTT	CASSLGQGYQPQHF